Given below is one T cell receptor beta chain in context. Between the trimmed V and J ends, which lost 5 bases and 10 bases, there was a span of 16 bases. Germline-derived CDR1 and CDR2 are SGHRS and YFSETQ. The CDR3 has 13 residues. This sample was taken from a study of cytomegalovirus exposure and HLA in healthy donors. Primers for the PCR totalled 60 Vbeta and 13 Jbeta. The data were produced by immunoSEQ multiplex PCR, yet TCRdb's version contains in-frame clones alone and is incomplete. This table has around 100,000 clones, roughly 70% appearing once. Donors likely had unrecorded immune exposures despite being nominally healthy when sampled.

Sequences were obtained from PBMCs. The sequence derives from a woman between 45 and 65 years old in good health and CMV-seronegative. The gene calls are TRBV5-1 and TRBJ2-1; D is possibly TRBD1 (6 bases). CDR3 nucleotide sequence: TGCGCCAGCAGGGGAAACAGGGCCGACGAGCAGTTCTTC. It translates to CASRGNRADEQFF.